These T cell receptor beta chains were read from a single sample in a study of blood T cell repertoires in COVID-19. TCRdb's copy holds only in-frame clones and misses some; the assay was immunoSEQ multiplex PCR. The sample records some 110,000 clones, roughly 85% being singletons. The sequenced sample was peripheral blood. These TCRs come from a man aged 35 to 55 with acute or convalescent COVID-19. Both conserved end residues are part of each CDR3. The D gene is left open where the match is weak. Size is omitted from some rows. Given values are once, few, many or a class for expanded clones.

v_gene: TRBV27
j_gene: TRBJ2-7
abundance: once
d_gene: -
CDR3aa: CASSSGTMTYEQYF
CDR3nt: TGTGCCAGCAGTTCCGGGACAATGACGTACGAGCAGTACTTC

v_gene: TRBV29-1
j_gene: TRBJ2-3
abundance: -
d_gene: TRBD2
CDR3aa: CSARGLAGGTDTQYF
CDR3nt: TGCAGCGCTAGGGGACTAGCGGGAGGGACAGATACGCAGTATTTT

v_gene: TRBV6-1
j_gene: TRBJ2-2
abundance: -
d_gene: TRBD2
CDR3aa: CASSEAAGRTGELFF
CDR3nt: TGTGCCAGCAGTGAAGCCGCCGGGAGGACCGGGGAGCTGTTTTTT

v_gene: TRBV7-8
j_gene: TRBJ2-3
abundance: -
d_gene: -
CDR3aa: CASSLGTLAGTDTQYF
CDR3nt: TGTGCCAGCAGCTTAGGTACGCTAGCCGGCACAGATACGCAGTATTTT

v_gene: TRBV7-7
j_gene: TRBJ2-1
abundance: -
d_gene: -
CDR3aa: CASSRYAAGYNEQFF
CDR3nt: TGTGCTAGCAGCCGGTATGCGGCGGGCTACAATGAGCAGTTCTTC

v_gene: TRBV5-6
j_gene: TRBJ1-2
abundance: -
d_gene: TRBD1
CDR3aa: CASSFTQGSLGYTF
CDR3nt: TGTGCCAGCAGCTTTACACAGGGGAGCCTTGGCTACACCTTC

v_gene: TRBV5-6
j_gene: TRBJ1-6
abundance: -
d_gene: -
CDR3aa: CASSFLGASYNSPLHF
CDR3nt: TGTGCCAGCAGCTTTTTGGGGGCTTCCTATAATTCACCCCTCCACTTT

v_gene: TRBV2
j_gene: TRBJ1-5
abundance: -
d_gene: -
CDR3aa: CASRATESLGQPQHF
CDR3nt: TGTGCCAGCAGAGCGACTGAATCCTTGGGTCAGCCCCAGCATTTT

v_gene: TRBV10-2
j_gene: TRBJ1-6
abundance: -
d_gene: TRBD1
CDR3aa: CASSEGSGGFGSPLHF
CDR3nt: TGCGCCAGCAGTGAGGGGTCAGGGGGTTTTGGTTCACCCCTCCACTTT

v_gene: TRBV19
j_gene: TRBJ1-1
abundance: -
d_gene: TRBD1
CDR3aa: CASSMMGRGLEAFF
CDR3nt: TGTGCCAGTAGTATGATGGGCAGGGGGCTGGAAGCTTTCTTT

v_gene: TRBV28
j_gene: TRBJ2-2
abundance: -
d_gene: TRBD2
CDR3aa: CASSPILKGAGVSVNTGELFF
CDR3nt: TGTGCCAGCAGTCCCATACTCAAGGGAGCGGGAGTGTCGGTGAACACCGGGGAGCTGTTTTTT

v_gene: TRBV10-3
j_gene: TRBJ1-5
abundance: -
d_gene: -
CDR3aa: CAISGGTHLGPQHF
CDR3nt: TGTGCCATCAGCGGGGGGACCCACCTGGGGCCCCAGCATTTT

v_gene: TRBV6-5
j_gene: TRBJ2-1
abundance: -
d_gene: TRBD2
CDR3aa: CASSFSGGPSYNEQFF
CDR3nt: TGTGCCAGCAGTTTTAGCGGGGGGCCTTCCTACAATGAGCAGTTCTTC

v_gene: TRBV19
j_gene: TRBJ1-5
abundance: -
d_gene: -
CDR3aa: CASSIPWRGGNQPQHF
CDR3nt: TGTGCCAGTAGTATCCCCTGGCGGGGAGGAAATCAGCCCCAGCATTTT

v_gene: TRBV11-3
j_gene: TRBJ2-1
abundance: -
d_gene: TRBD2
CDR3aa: CASSLEPPTTSGYGDEQFF
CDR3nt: TGTGCCAGCAGCTTAGAACCCCCCACGACTAGCGGGTACGGGGATGAGCAGTTCTTC